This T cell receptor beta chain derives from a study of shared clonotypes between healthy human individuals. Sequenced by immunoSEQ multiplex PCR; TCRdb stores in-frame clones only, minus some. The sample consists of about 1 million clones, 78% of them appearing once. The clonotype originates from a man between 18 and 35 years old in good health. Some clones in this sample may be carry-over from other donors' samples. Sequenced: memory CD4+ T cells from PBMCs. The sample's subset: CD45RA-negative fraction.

The CDR3 DNA sequence: TGCGCCAGCAGCCCTCGGGACAGTACCTACGAGCAGTACTTC. Residues: CASSPRDSTYEQYF. The rearrangement joins TRBV5-1 to TRBJ2-7; the match to TRBD1 covers 7 bases. The CDR3 has 14 residues. Per germline, CDR1 SGHRS and CDR2 YFSETQ. After removal of 4 bases from V and 2 bases from J, the junction contained 6 bases not matched to a gene.